Listed here are 22 T cell receptor beta chains from one sample, sequenced in a study of OX40 agonist ivuxolimab in advanced cancers. Profiling relied on immunoSEQ multiplex PCR, and the TCRdb table lists in-frame clones only, not all of them. The profile covers 10,000 to 15,000 clones, with approximately 80% appearing a single time and approximately 30% taken by the ten largest. The source material was CD4+ or CD8+ T cells sorted from blood, sampled in a trial of the OX40 agonist ivuxolimab. These receptors came from an adult with an advanced solid tumor such as melanoma, head and neck, liver or kidney cancer.

The CDR3 loop reads CSVEQDWSGIGGNTIYF. The CDR3 bases are TGCAGCGTTGAACAGGACTGGAGCGGCATCGGGGGAAACACCATATATTTT. The chain couples TRBV29-1 to TRBJ1-3, with D unresolved. From germline, CDR1 is SQVTM and CDR2 ANQGSEA. This CDR3 contains 17 residues. V was cut by 2 bases and J by 4 bases, with 21 bases left in between.

The J gene is TRBJ2-1, the V gene TRBV10-1, with D possibly being TRBD2 (6 bases). CDR1 WNHNN and CDR2 SYGVQD come from the germline V gene (reference sequence). Trimming removed 6 bases from V and 7 bases from J, with 10 bases in between. The CDR3 has 12 amino acids. The CDR3 sequence is CASSPGENEQFF. The CDR3, as DNA: TGCGCCAGCAGCCCGGGAGAGAATGAGCAGTTCTTC.

CDR3: CASTFGLNTEAFF. CDR3 DNA: TGCGCCAGCACCTTCGGTTTGAACACTGAAGCTTTCTTT. V gene TRBV5-1 combines with J gene TRBJ1-1; D remains unclear. The V end lost 6 bases, the J end lost 0 bases, and 9 bases lay between the germline ends. From germline, CDR1 is SGHRS and CDR2 YFSETQ. CDR3 length equals 13 residues. Looking up the rest from reference TRBV5-1 and TRBJ1-1 gives the full variable domain: KAGVTQTPRYLIKTRGQQVTLSCSPISGHRSVSWYQQTPGQGLQFLFEYFSETQRNKGNFPGRFSGRQFSNSRSEMNVSTLELGDSALYLCASTFGLNTEAFFGQGTRLTVV.

The chain couples TRBV27 to TRBJ2-5, with D maybe TRBD2 (6 bases). V lost 7 bases, J lost 2 bases, and 8 bases lay in between. In germline, CDR1 is MNHEY, CDR2 SMNVEV (reference sequence). This CDR3 spans 12 amino acids. CDR3 sequence: CASTGTQETQYF. CDR3 sequence (DNA): TGTGCCAGCACCGGGACTCAAGAGACCCAGTACTTC.

The chain is built from TRBV19 and TRBJ2-5; D call uncertain. V was pared by 2 bases and J by 2 bases, with 6 bases between. Per germline, CDR1 LNHDA and CDR2 SQIVND (reference sequence). The CDR3 runs 13 residues. CDR3 amino acids: CASSITVQETQYF. The CDR3 DNA follows: TGTGCCAGTAGTATAACAGTTCAAGAGACCCAGTACTTC.

This sequence joins TRBV19 and TRBJ1-1, with D uncertain. Trimming removed 2 bases at V and 0 bases at J, with 4 bases between. The CDR3 loop spans 13 amino acids. The germline V gene has CDR1 LNHDA and CDR2 SQIVND (reference sequence). In DNA form, the CDR3 reads TGTGCCAGTAGTATAACCCTGAACACTGAAGCTTTCTTT. Translating gives CASSITLNTEAFF.

The chain employs TRBV14 and TRBJ1-1, with D unresolved. The CDR3 length is 13 residues. V shed 0 bases and J shed 6 bases, with 8 bases lying between them. Per the germline V gene, CDR1 is SGHDN and CDR2 is FVKESK. The DNA for the CDR3 is TGTGCCAGCAGCCAAGAATCTTCCCCTGAAGCTTTCTTT. The encoded protein is CASSQESSPEAFF.

The table lists this clone with a few counts. V usage is TRBV6-4 and J usage is TRBJ2-7; unclear D gene. The CDR3 runs 11 residues. Trimming left V 6 bases short and J 2 bases short, with 5 bases between. Germline CDR1 and CDR2: MRHNA and SNTAGT. The CDR3: CASRTTYEQYF. For the CDR3, the DNA is TGTGCCAGCAGGACAACCTACGAGCAGTACTTC.

This chain joins TRBV4-2 and TRBJ2-3; D is unclear. The CDR3 has 13 residues. V gave up 4 bases and J gave up 2 bases, with 7 bases separating them. The germline CDR1 and CDR2 sequences are LGHNA and YNFKEQ. CDR3 nucleotide sequence: TGTGCCAGCAGCCCCAAGATCACAGATACGCAGTATTTT. Encoded protein: CASSPKITDTQYF.

The chain is built from TRBV5-8 and TRBJ1-5; no definite D call. Germline lookup yields CDR1 SGHTS and CDR2 YDEGEE. Trimming took 0 bases from V and 11 from J, leaving 18 bases between them. The CDR3 covers 15 residues. The CDR3 loop reads CASSLEELGVGSQHF. CDR3 nucleotides: TGTGCCAGCAGCTTGGAGGAATTAGGAGTAGGGTCCCAGCATTTT.

The chain carries TRBV9 and TRBJ1-1; D remains ambiguous. This CDR3 has 14 residues. Germline CDR1 SGDLS, CDR2 YYNGEE. Trimming took 0 bases from V and 7 from J, leaving 13 bases between them. The CDR3 protein is CASSVEVSRDEAFF. CDR3 bases: TGTGCCAGCAGCGTAGAAGTTAGTCGGGATGAAGCTTTCTTT.

The chain uses TRBV9 and TRBJ2-1, with 10 nucleotides matching TRBD2. The CDR3 length is 14 residues. CDR1 is SGDLS, CDR2 YYNGEE, per germline. The V segment lost 0 bases and the J segment 8 bases; nucleotides outside the gene matches: 2. Here the CDR3 reads CASSVGSGRDEQFF. For the CDR3, the DNA is TGTGCCAGCAGCGTAGGGAGCGGGAGGGATGAGCAGTTCTTC.

To note about this clone: Since a much larger clone is just one base distant, this may be a read error. This chain uses TRBV11-2 with TRBJ1-1; D not certain. Germline CDR1 and CDR2: SGHAT and FQNNGV. This CDR3 region has 13 residues. V lost 1 base and J 1 base, leaving 4 bases between the germline ends. CDR3 sequence: CASSLGGNTEAFF. The CDR3 DNA sequence: TGTGCCAGCAGCTTAGGGGGGAACACTGAAGCTTTCTTT.

The chain carries TRBV7-3 and TRBJ1-2; 7 bases map to TRBD1. CDR3 length equals 15 residues. V lost 0 bases to trimming and J lost 6 bases; unmatched junction nucleotides: 7. The germline gives CDR1 SGHTA, CDR2 FQGTGA. CDR3 loop: CASSLTPADRNGYTF. CDR3 nucleotide sequence: TGTGCCAGCAGCTTAACCCCGGCGGACAGGAATGGCTACACCTTC.

The chain links TRBV10-3 to TRBJ2-7; TRBD1 is a possible D gene (6 bases). Trimming removed 0 bases at V and 2 bases at J, with 11 bases between. The germline V gene encodes CDR1 ENHRY and CDR2 SYGVKD. This CDR3 contains 15 residues. CDR3 bases: TGTGCCATCAGTGAGTCTTGGACAGATACCTACGAGCAGTACTTC. Protein: CAISESWTDTYEQYF.

The J gene is TRBJ2-1, the V gene TRBV7-9; D is perhaps TRBD1 or TRBD2 (6 bases each). CDR1 is SEHNR and CDR2 is FQNEAQ in the germline V gene (reference sequence). Trimming pared 1 base from V and 2 bases from J, leaving 15 bases between. The CDR3 runs 17 residues. The CDR3 nucleotides are TGTGCCAGCAGCTTAGAGACTAGGGGGTACCCCTACAATGAGCAGTTCTTC. Amino acid sequence: CASSLETRGYPYNEQFF.

The rearrangement uses TRBV28 and TRBJ2-2, with 7 nucleotides matching TRBD1. Per the germline V gene, CDR1 is MDHEN and CDR2 is SYDVKM. V lost 9 bases, J lost 6 bases, and 19 bases stayed unmatched. The CDR3 has 17 residues. CDR3 sequence (DNA): TGTGCCAGTATCCTGACCCTCCAGGGGGAAGGAGCCGGGGAGCTGTTTTTT. It yields the protein CASILTLQGEGAGELFF.

The rearrangement joins TRBV4-3 to TRBJ1-2; 7 bases map to TRBD1. Germline V gene lookup returns CDR1 LGHNA and CDR2 YSLEER. This CDR3 spans 16 amino acids. V shed 4 bases and J 1 base; nucleotides not matched to a gene: 9. CDR3 amino acids: CASSPGPGQSNYGYTF. DNA of the CDR3: TGCGCCAGCAGCCCGGGACCGGGACAGAGTAACTATGGCTACACCTTC.

The CDR3, as DNA: TGTGCCAGCAGTTTGGGAACTGAAGCTTTCTTT. Its protein product is CASSLGTEAFF. V and J are TRBV6-5 and TRBJ1-1, with D hard to call. Trimming cost V 4 bases and J 5 bases, with 5 bases left between them. The CDR3 runs 11 residues. Germline-derived CDR1 and CDR2 are MNHEY and SVGAGI.

This clone was observed a single time. The V and J genes are TRBV10-2 and TRBJ1-5; possible D gene TRBD1, 5 bases. Germline loops: CDR1 WSHSY, CDR2 SAAADI. Trimming cost V 4 bases and J 0 bases, with 10 bases left between them. The CDR3 extends over 15 amino acids. The CDR3 protein is CASSVEGPSNQPQHF. For the CDR3, the DNA is TGCGCCAGCAGTGTAGAGGGGCCTAGCAATCAGCCCCAGCATTTT.

The CDR3 DNA is TGTGCCAGCAGTCGAATTCAGGTCTCTGGAAACACCATATATTTT. This sequence encodes CASSRIQVSGNTIYF. This sequence joins TRBV28 and TRBJ1-3; D remains unclear. CDR3 length: 15 amino acids. From germline, CDR1 is MDHEN and CDR2 SYDVKM. V was clipped by 5 bases and J by 0 bases, with 11 bases between them.

The chain uses TRBV19 and TRBJ2-1; D perhaps matches TRBD1 (6 bases). The length of the CDR3 is 14 residues. CDR1 LNHDA and CDR2 SQIVND come from the germline V gene (reference sequence). Trimming took off 2 bases at V and 2 bases at J, with 7 bases between the two ends. The CDR3 protein is CASSIQGTYNEQFF. The CDR3 coding sequence is TGTGCCAGTAGTATACAGGGGACCTACAATGAGCAGTTCTTC.